These 8 T cell receptor beta chains came from one sample sequenced in a study of T cell responses to AZD1222 COVID-19 vaccine. TCRdb keeps only in-frame clones here, not all; method: immunoSEQ multiplex PCR. The top ten hold around 5% of the sample, which has almost 95,000 clones, 85% seen once. The source was peripheral blood, collected 28 days after the second AZD1222 dose. The origin of the receptors is an adult who received the AZD1222 COVID-19 vaccine.

The chain combines TRBV2 with TRBJ1-1; no reliable D call. CDR3 length equals 12 residues. V was pared by 3 bases and J by 3 bases, with 5 bases between. The germline V gene encodes CDR1 SNHLY and CDR2 FYNNEI. The CDR3 spells CASSERDTEAFF. CDR3 DNA sequence: TGTGCCAGCAGTGAGCGAGACACTGAAGCTTTCTTT.

V is TRBV6-5 and J is TRBJ1-1, with D possibly being TRBD1 (5 bases). This CDR3 region has 16 residues. Germline V gene lookup returns CDR1 MNHEY and CDR2 SVGAGI. The V gene lost 0 bases and the J gene lost 2 bases, with 13 bases spanning the gap. The CDR3 DNA sequence: TGTGCCAGCAGTTACTCAGTCCGACAGCTAAACACTGAAGCTTTCTTT. Protein product: CASSYSVRQLNTEAFF.

On this clone itself: Distinct nucleotide sequences in the sample also encode this CDR3. V usage is TRBV12-3 or TRBV12-4 and J usage is TRBJ2-7, with 9 bases identical to TRBD1. After removal of 5 bases from V and 4 bases from J, the junction contained 3 bases not matched to a gene. The CDR3 consists of 13 residues. In DNA form, the CDR3 reads TGTGCCAGCAGTCCGGGACAGGGTTACGAGCAGTACTTC. Encoded protein: CASSPGQGYEQYF.

Here the CDR3 reads CAWSFGLAGGAYEQYF. The CDR3, as DNA: TGTGCCTGGAGTTTTGGACTAGCGGGAGGGGCCTACGAGCAGTACTTC. The chain is built from TRBV30 and TRBJ2-7; 15 bases agree with TRBD2. The germline CDR1 and CDR2 sequences are GTSNPN and SVGIG (reference sequence). Germline trimming cut 2 bases from V and 2 bases from J; bases unmatched to any gene: 4. The CDR3 contains 16 residues.

This chain joins TRBV9 and TRBJ1-2, with no clear D. The CDR3 has 14 amino acids. CDR1 and CDR2 (germline): SGDLS, YYNGEE. V was shortened by 4 bases and J by 5 bases, with 15 bases between the two germline ends. The CDR3 DNA follows: TGTGCCAGCAGCTCTCGGACGGCCGGGTATGGCTACACCTTC. Residues: CASSSRTAGYGYTF.

This chain links TRBV30 with TRBJ2-2; possibly TRBD1 for D (6 bases). With 2 bases removed from V and 8 bases from J, the gap between germline ends came to 18 bases. The length of the CDR3 is 15 residues. Germline loops: CDR1 GTSNPN, CDR2 SVGIG (reference sequence). The DNA of the CDR3 is TGTGCCTGGAGTAACCTCCGACAGGCTGTTGGGGAGCTGTTTTTT. Its protein product is CAWSNLRQAVGELFF.

CDR3 in DNA: TGTGCCACCGGGGACAGGGGCGGCGGGGACGAAAAACTGTTTTTT. It is translated as CATGDRGGGDEKLFF. The rearrangement uses TRBV15 and TRBJ1-4; 10 bases map to TRBD1. J gave up 8 bases and V 8 bases, and 11 bases lay outside the gene matches. Germline values: CDR1 LNHNV, CDR2 YYDKDF (reference sequence). This CDR3 is 15 amino acids long.

This clone was recorded only once. V gene TRBV5-1 combines with J gene TRBJ1-2; 7 bases agree with TRBD1. The V gene's germline CDR1 is SGHRS and CDR2 YFSETQ. The CDR3 sequence is 14 residues long. The ends lost 4 bases at V and 10 bases at J; junction bases unmatched: 13. Here the CDR3 reads CASSASTGLSFYTF. The CDR3 DNA reads as TGCGCCAGCAGCGCCTCGACAGGGCTTAGCTTCTACACCTTC. Together with reference TRBV5-1 and TRBJ1-2, the CDR3 gives the full variable domain: KAGVTQTPRYLIKTRGQQVTLSCSPISGHRSVSWYQQTPGQGLQFLFEYFSETQRNKGNFPGRFSGRQFSNSRSEMNVSTLELGDSALYLCASSASTGLSFYTFGSGTRLTVV.